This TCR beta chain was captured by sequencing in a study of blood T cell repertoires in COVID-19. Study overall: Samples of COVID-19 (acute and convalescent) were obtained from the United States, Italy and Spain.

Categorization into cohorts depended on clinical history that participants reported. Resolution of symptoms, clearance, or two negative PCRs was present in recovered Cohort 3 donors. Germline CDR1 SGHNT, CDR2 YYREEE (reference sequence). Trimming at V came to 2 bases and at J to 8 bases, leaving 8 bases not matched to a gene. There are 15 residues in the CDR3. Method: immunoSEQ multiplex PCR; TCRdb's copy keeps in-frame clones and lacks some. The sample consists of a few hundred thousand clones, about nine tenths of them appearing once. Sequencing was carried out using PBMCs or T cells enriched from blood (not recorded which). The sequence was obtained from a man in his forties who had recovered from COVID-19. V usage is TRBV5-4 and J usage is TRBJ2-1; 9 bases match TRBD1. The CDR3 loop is CASSLEDRGAHEQFF. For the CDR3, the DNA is TGTGCCAGCAGCTTAGAAGACAGGGGGGCCCATGAGCAGTTCTTC.